These T cell receptor beta chains were read from a single sample in a study of regulatory T cells in long-lasting Graves disease. One entry per CDR3 protein results from TCRdb running MiXCR on the multiplex PCR reads. This table has 300,000 to 400,000 distinct CDR3 sequences, 15% to 18% appearing once. Source: peripheral blood mononuclear cells (PBMCs), taken at new diagnosis, from a patient treated with antithyroid drugs. All receptors come from a female donor with Graves disease. The CDR3 runs from the conserved cysteine through the conserved F or W. Each record gives: CDR3 length, V gene, J gene, CDR3 protein.

cdr3_length: 16
v_call: TRBV6-2/TRBV6-3
j_call: TRBJ1-3
cdr3_aa: CASSPYPESSGNTIYF

cdr3_length: 14
v_call: TRBV12-3/TRBV12-4
j_call: TRBJ1-1
cdr3_aa: CASSGGNMNTEAFF

cdr3_length: 15
v_call: TRBV19
j_call: TRBJ1-3
cdr3_aa: CASSSTASSGNTIYF

cdr3_length: 16
v_call: TRBV9
j_call: TRBJ2-1
cdr3_aa: CASSPLVTGWENEQFF

cdr3_length: 15
v_call: TRBV18
j_call: TRBJ2-2
cdr3_aa: CASSPRTGNPGELFF

cdr3_length: 14
v_call: TRBV10-2
j_call: TRBJ2-5
cdr3_aa: CASSLDSLRETQYF

cdr3_length: 16
v_call: TRBV7-6
j_call: TRBJ2-1
cdr3_aa: CASSLELAGLYNEQFF

cdr3_length: 16
v_call: TRBV6-1
j_call: TRBJ2-3
cdr3_aa: CASSEPGTSGPPAQYF

cdr3_length: 13
v_call: TRBV5-1
j_call: TRBJ2-3
cdr3_aa: CASSFDSSDTQYF

cdr3_length: 14
v_call: TRBV20-1
j_call: TRBJ1-1
cdr3_aa: CSERRGAGEREAFF

cdr3_length: 14
v_call: TRBV6-9
j_call: TRBJ1-2
cdr3_aa: CASSSIASNYGYTF

cdr3_length: 14
v_call: TRBV29-1
j_call: TRBJ2-7
cdr3_aa: CSVGGTSDSYEQYF

cdr3_length: 17
v_call: TRBV9
j_call: TRBJ2-7
cdr3_aa: CASSVAGNPSSSYEQYF

cdr3_length: 14
v_call: TRBV27
j_call: TRBJ2-1
cdr3_aa: CASSLLGLYNEQFF

cdr3_length: 15
v_call: TRBV27
j_call: TRBJ2-7
cdr3_aa: CASSFEGPPSYEQYF

cdr3_length: 15
v_call: TRBV30
j_call: TRBJ2-1
cdr3_aa: CAWSADYGSYNEQFF

cdr3_length: 15
v_call: TRBV30
j_call: TRBJ1-3
cdr3_aa: CAWTHGGVSGNTIYF

cdr3_length: 15
v_call: TRBV2
j_call: TRBJ2-7
cdr3_aa: CASSSGRGFTYEQYF

cdr3_length: 12
v_call: TRBV12-3/TRBV12-4
j_call: TRBJ1-1
cdr3_aa: CASEQGNTEAFF

cdr3_length: 16
v_call: TRBV7-6
j_call: TRBJ2-1
cdr3_aa: CASSLSTGGTANEQFF

cdr3_length: 19
v_call: TRBV3-1
j_call: TRBJ1-5
cdr3_aa: CASSQDLPPFGTENQPQHF

cdr3_length: 15
v_call: TRBV6-2/TRBV6-3
j_call: TRBJ2-3
cdr3_aa: CASSLSGGATDTQYF

cdr3_length: 12
v_call: TRBV29-1
j_call: TRBJ2-7
cdr3_aa: CSASGDSYEQYF

cdr3_length: 16
v_call: TRBV19
j_call: TRBJ1-2
cdr3_aa: CASSTQTGTANYGYTF

cdr3_length: 14
v_call: TRBV7-3
j_call: TRBJ1-1
cdr3_aa: CASSPEDRGGQAFF

cdr3_length: 14
v_call: TRBV5-4
j_call: TRBJ2-3
cdr3_aa: CASSLRLDTDTQYF

cdr3_length: 16
v_call: TRBV7-2
j_call: TRBJ2-4
cdr3_aa: CASSLGIGGGKNIQYF

cdr3_length: 18
v_call: TRBV27
j_call: TRBJ2-2
cdr3_aa: CASSFRGQRRIQTGELFF

cdr3_length: 13
v_call: TRBV3-1
j_call: TRBJ1-1
cdr3_aa: CASSQVDRTEAFF

cdr3_length: 14
v_call: TRBV29-1
j_call: TRBJ2-3
cdr3_aa: CSVEGGELEDTQYF

cdr3_length: 16
v_call: TRBV4-1
j_call: TRBJ2-5
cdr3_aa: CASSQGGLGNQETQYF

cdr3_length: 15
v_call: TRBV7-2
j_call: TRBJ1-2
cdr3_aa: CASSLEDRSPYGYTF

cdr3_length: 12
v_call: TRBV30
j_call: TRBJ1-1
cdr3_aa: CAWSDGRVEAFF

cdr3_length: 15
v_call: TRBV19
j_call: TRBJ2-3
cdr3_aa: CASSPLRGRIDTQYF

cdr3_length: 12
v_call: TRBV13
j_call: TRBJ2-7
cdr3_aa: CASSWGSYEQYF

cdr3_length: 16
v_call: TRBV7-2
j_call: TRBJ2-7
cdr3_aa: CASSLWTSGGTYEQYF

cdr3_length: 19
v_call: TRBV28
j_call: TRBJ2-7
cdr3_aa: CASSLLLNSGRALDYEQYF

cdr3_length: 13
v_call: TRBV9
j_call: TRBJ2-3
cdr3_aa: CASSPRTEDTQYF